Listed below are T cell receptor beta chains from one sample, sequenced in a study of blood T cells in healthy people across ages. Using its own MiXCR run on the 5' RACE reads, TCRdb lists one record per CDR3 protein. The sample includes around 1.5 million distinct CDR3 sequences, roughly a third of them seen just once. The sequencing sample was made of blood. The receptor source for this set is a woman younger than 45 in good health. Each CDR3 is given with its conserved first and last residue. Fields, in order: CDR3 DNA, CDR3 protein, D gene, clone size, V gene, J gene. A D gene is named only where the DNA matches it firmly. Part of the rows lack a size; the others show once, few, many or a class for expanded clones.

DNA: TGTGCCAGCAGCCAAAACCAGTTACTCCAAGAGACCCAGTACTTC
CDR3: CASSQNQLLQETQYF
D: -
size: -
V: TRBV14
J: TRBJ2-5

DNA: TGTGCCAGCGGTTTTTCCGGTTTAGGAGAGACCCAGTACTTC
CDR3: CASGFSGLGETQYF
D: -
size: few
V: TRBV27
J: TRBJ2-5

DNA: TGTGCCAGCAGCGGTTGGCAGGGGCCGTATAATTCACCCCTCCACTTT
CDR3: CASSGWQGPYNSPLHF
D: -
size: -
V: TRBV6-6
J: TRBJ1-6

DNA: TGTGCCAGTTCGGTGGGGGAAAAACTGTTTTTT
CDR3: CASSVGEKLFF
D: -
size: -
V: TRBV13
J: TRBJ1-4

DNA: TGTGCCAGCAGCCACCGCTCCCGGCTGGGAGAGCAGTTCTTC
CDR3: CASSHRSRLGEQFF
D: -
size: -
V: TRBV14
J: TRBJ2-1

DNA: TGTGCCAACAAGCGGACTAGCGGGGGGGCCGGGGAGACCCAGTACTTC
CDR3: CANKRTSGGAGETQYF
D: TRBD2
size: -
V: TRBV2
J: TRBJ2-5

DNA: TGTGCCAGCAGCTTAAGGGAGCACTACGAGCAGTACTTC
CDR3: CASSLREHYEQYF
D: -
size: few
V: TRBV7-8
J: TRBJ2-7

DNA: TGCAGTGCAAAATCCTACACTGAAGCTTTCTTT
CDR3: CSAKSYTEAFF
D: -
size: -
V: TRBV20-1
J: TRBJ1-1

DNA: TGTGCCAGCAGTTTTGTCTTCGGCAATGAGCAGTTCTTC
CDR3: CASSFVFGNEQFF
D: -
size: few
V: TRBV27
J: TRBJ2-1

DNA: TGCGCCAGCAGCCAAACCGGGACAGTTTACAATGAGCAGTTCTTC
CDR3: CASSQTGTVYNEQFF
D: TRBD1
size: -
V: TRBV4-1
J: TRBJ2-1

DNA: TGTGCCAGCAGCTTTCGAGCGGCCACCTACGAGCAGTACTTC
CDR3: CASSFRAATYEQYF
D: -
size: -
V: TRBV7-2
J: TRBJ2-7

DNA: TGTGCCAGCAGTGACTCTTTCAGGGATCGAGGCTACACCTTC
CDR3: CASSDSFRDRGYTF
D: -
size: few
V: TRBV6-4
J: TRBJ1-2

DNA: TGTGCCAGCACGGAACAGGATGTTCGCAATGAGCAGTTCTTC
CDR3: CASTEQDVRNEQFF
D: -
size: few
V: TRBV2
J: TRBJ2-1

DNA: TGCAGTGCTGGCCAAGGGGGGTTAGACTATGGCTACACCTTC
CDR3: CSAGQGGLDYGYTF
D: -
size: -
V: TRBV20-1
J: TRBJ1-2

DNA: TGTGCCAGTAGGAAATCCGGGACAGGGGGCTCCTACGAGCAGTACTTC
CDR3: CASRKSGTGGSYEQYF
D: TRBD1
size: -
V: TRBV19
J: TRBJ2-7

DNA: TGTGCCAGCAGCCGCCCGGACTACATATACGAGCAGTACTTC
CDR3: CASSRPDYIYEQYF
D: -
size: -
V: TRBV7-2
J: TRBJ2-7

DNA: TGCGCCAGCAGCTTGGCGCCTAGCGTTACCTACGAGCAGTACTTC
CDR3: CASSLAPSVTYEQYF
D: -
size: few
V: TRBV5-1
J: TRBJ2-7